The 15 T cell receptor beta chains given below trace back to one sample, sequenced in a study of blood T cells in healthy people across ages. Sample-barcoded 5' priming and a J-beta primer mix drove a second PCR of 7 to 11 cycles. TCRdb processed the 5' RACE reads anew with MiXCR; each CDR3 protein has one entry. The profile covers 650,000 to 800,000 distinct CDR3 sequences, with over 40% appearing a single time and approximately 15% taken by the ten largest. The specimen was blood. These receptor sequences come from a woman older than 75 in good health.

The J gene is TRBJ2-7, the V gene TRBV12-3 or TRBV12-4; D not resolved. Trimming removed 9 bases from V and 1 base from J, with 16 bases in between. This CDR3 is 14 amino acids long. The CDR3 DNA is TGTGCCAGTTCCCCCCCAGACGGGTCCTACGAGCAGTACTTC. It codes for CASSPPDGSYEQYF.

This chain uses TRBV15 with TRBJ2-7, with TRBD2 matching over 9 bases. V gave up 6 bases and J gave up 7 bases; unmatched junction bases: 13. This CDR3 has 15 residues. Per germline, CDR1 LNHNV and CDR2 YYDKDF (reference sequence). The CDR3 is CATRLSGGPYNEQYF. CDR3 sequence (DNA): TGTGCCACCAGGCTTAGCGGGGGACCCTACAATGAGCAGTACTTC.

In regard to this clonotype: A read error is possible here, since a much larger clone lies one base away. This chain uses TRBV12-3 or TRBV12-4 with TRBJ2-1, with 7 nucleotides matching TRBD1. The assigned J gene may be wrong: the sequence end matches TRBJ2-7 better. This CDR3 has 14 residues. The CDR3 spells CASSLGRGYNEQYF. The CDR3 nucleotides are TGTGCCAGCAGTTTGGGCAGGGGGTACAATGAGCAGTACTTC.

The sample holds a few counts of this clonotype. This rearrangement joins TRBV7-2 to TRBJ2-7; 8 bases align to TRBD1. In germline, CDR1 is SGHTA, CDR2 FQGNSA. J lost 0 bases, V lost 1 base, and 2 bases had no gene match. The CDR3 has 15 residues. In DNA, the CDR3 is TGTGCCAGCAGCTTAGGGGACAGGAGCTCCTACGAGCAGTACTTC. Translation: CASSLGDRSSYEQYF.

This sequence joins TRBV29-1 and TRBJ2-1; D may be TRBD1 (6 bases). V was pared by 7 bases and J by 2 bases, with 15 bases between. The CDR3 runs to 14 residues. Germline V gives CDR1 SQVTM, CDR2 ANQGSEA. CDR3 protein: CSAAIRTAYNEQFF. As DNA, the CDR3 is TGCAGCGCAGCGATACGGACAGCCTACAATGAGCAGTTCTTC.

The genes are TRBV27 and TRBJ2-4; TRBD2 might be the D (6 bases). The better agreement between TRBJ2-7 and the DNA end casts doubt on the J call. The germline V gene has CDR1 MNHEY and CDR2 SMNVEV (reference sequence). The CDR3 has 13 residues. The CDR3 bases are TGTGCCAGCAGTTTGGAGGGATTCTCCGAGCAGTACTTC. This encodes CASSLEGFSEQYF.

This clonotype was found many times. The V gene is TRBV18, the J gene TRBJ2-3; D remains ambiguous. The V gene's germline CDR1 is KGHSH and CDR2 LQKENI. This CDR3 is 12 amino acids long. V lost 6 bases and J 4 bases, leaving 8 bases between the germline ends. Here the CDR3 reads CASSATSDTQYF. The CDR3 DNA sequence: TGTGCCAGCTCGGCTACCTCAGATACGCAGTATTTT.

There are many counts of this clonotype. The V and J genes are TRBV2 and TRBJ2-3; no clear D. The CDR3 is 12 amino acids. From germline, CDR1 is SNHLY and CDR2 FYNNEI. V lost 5 bases and J 2 bases, leaving 5 bases between the germline ends. This chain's CDR3 is CASSPFTDTQYF. The CDR3 region has the DNA TGTGCCAGCAGTCCTTTCACAGATACGCAGTATTTT.

This clonotype was recorded once. The chain combines TRBV29-1 with TRBJ1-3; D unclear. Trimming pared 4 bases from V and 3 bases from J, leaving 19 bases between. This CDR3 contains 16 residues. Germline loops: CDR1 SQVTM, CDR2 ANQGSEA. The CDR3 reads CSVVIVAKSCGNTIYF. Here the CDR3 DNA reads TGCAGCGTTGTAATAGTTGCTAAGAGCTGTGGAAACACCATATATTTT.

This clonotype was detected ten times or more. The chain couples TRBV12-3 or TRBV12-4 to TRBJ2-5; D uncertain. The ends were cut back, 4 bases at V and 5 bases at J, with 8 bases in the middle. The CDR3 contains 12 residues. CDR3 region: CASSWRWETQYF. CDR3 bases: TGTGCCAGCAGTTGGCGATGGGAGACCCAGTACTTC.

This clonotype was counted only a few times. The J gene is TRBJ1-2, the V gene TRBV7-2, with D possibly TRBD1 on 5 matching bases. Germline CDR1 SGHTA, CDR2 FQGNSA. Between the trimmed V and J ends, which lost 1 base and 4 bases, there was a span of 16 bases. This CDR3 spans 16 amino acids. CDR3 in DNA: TGTGCCAGCAGCTTAGATGCCGGCCAGGGCGGCTATGGCTACACCTTC. As protein: CASSLDAGQGGYGYTF.

The chain couples TRBV12-3 or TRBV12-4 to TRBJ2-7, with D possibly TRBD2 on 5 matching bases. V shed 4 bases and J shed 0 bases, with 13 bases lying between them. There are 15 residues in the CDR3. The CDR3 nucleotides read TGTGCCAGCAGTTCCCCCGGGGAAGACTCCTACGAGCAGTACTTC. Protein product: CASSSPGEDSYEQYF.

This clonotype was counted at least ten times. V is TRBV29-1 and J is TRBJ2-7; tentatively, D is TRBD1 (5 bases). The V gene's germline CDR1 is SQVTM and CDR2 ANQGSEA. The length of the CDR3 is 12 residues. V was trimmed by 3 bases and J by 5 bases, leaving 11 bases between them. Written as DNA, the CDR3 is TGCAGCGTTGATTCAGGGTTTAACGAGCAGTACTTC. Translated, it gives CSVDSGFNEQYF.

The rearrangement joins TRBV4-1 to TRBJ1-5; tentative D call: TRBD1 (6 bases). The V end was cut by 4 bases, the J end by 4 bases, with 14 bases between. The CDR3 consists of 15 residues. In germline, CDR1 is MGHRA, CDR2 YSYEKL. CDR3 DNA sequence: TGCGCCAGCAGCCCACGAGGGGGGGCAAATCAGCCCCAGCATTTT. Translated, it gives CASSPRGGANQPQHF.

V is TRBV18 and J is TRBJ2-3, with D uncertain. The CDR3 covers 12 residues. Trimming cost V 3 bases and J 4 bases, with 5 bases left between them. Germline CDR1 is KGHSH and CDR2 is LQKENI. The CDR3: CASSPLSDTQYF. The CDR3, as DNA: TGTGCCAGCTCACCGTTATCAGATACGCAGTATTTT.